This is a list of T cell receptor beta chains from one sample in a study of blood T cell repertoires in COVID-19. Assay: immunoSEQ multiplex PCR; the TCRdb copy retains only in-frame clones and omits some. Here the sample spans fewer than 60,000 clones, approximately 90% being singletons. The specimen sequenced was peripheral blood. The origin of the receptors is a human donor with acute or convalescent COVID-19. The donor label of this sample is uncertain. Each CDR3 is given with its conserved first and last residue. Each record gives: clone size, J gene, D gene, V gene, CDR3 protein, CDR3 DNA. D genes are given only for firm matches. Clone size appears in some rows only: once, few, many, or a class for an expanded clone.

>.|TRBJ2-7|TRBD1|TRBV25-1
CASSGDSSYEQYF
TGTGCCAGCAGTGGGGACAGCTCCTACGAGCAGTACTTC
>.|TRBJ1-5|TRBD1|TRBV10-1
CASSDLGPGQVGYRQPQHF
TGCGCCAGCAGTGACCTCGGACCGGGACAGGTAGGATATCGTCAGCCCCAGCATTTT
>.|TRBJ1-2|.|TRBV5-4
CASSSPGSYGYTF
TGTGCCAGCAGCTCCCCTGGTAGCTATGGCTACACCTTC
>once|TRBJ1-1|TRBD1|TRBV28
CASSFRDSFSSEAFF
TGTGCCAGCAGTTTTCGGGACAGCTTCTCGTCTGAAGCTTTCTTT
>.|TRBJ2-5|TRBD1|TRBV5-1
CASSEMGQVQETQYF
TGCGCCAGCAGCGAAATGGGACAGGTCCAAGAGACCCAGTACTTC
>.|TRBJ1-1|.|TRBV19
CASSIAGYTEAFF
TGTGCCAGTAGTATAGCGGGGTACACTGAAGCTTTCTTT
>few|TRBJ1-2|.|TRBV15
CATSRDSRVLDGYTF
TGTGCCACCAGCAGAGATTCCAGGGTGCTAGATGGCTACACCTTC
>.|TRBJ1-4|TRBD1|TRBV2
CASSEGTGGEKLFF
TGTGCCAGCAGTGAGGGGACAGGGGGTGAAAAACTGTTTTTT
>.|TRBJ2-1|TRBD1|TRBV9
CASSVQGQGSNEQFF
TGTGCCAGCAGCGTCCAAGGACAGGGAAGTAATGAGCAGTTCTTC
>.|TRBJ1-2|TRBD1|TRBV10-3
CAITEGAGRPNYGYTF
TGTGCCATCACCGAGGGGGCGGGACGACCAAACTATGGCTACACCTTC
>.|TRBJ1-2|.|TRBV21-1
CASNIRGREGYGYTF
TGTGCCAGCAACATAAGGGGGCGCGAGGGCTATGGCTACACCTTC
>.|TRBJ2-1|.|TRBV12-5
CASGRTGLNEQFF
TGTGCTAGTGGTCGTACAGGGTTGAATGAGCAGTTCTTC
>.|TRBJ2-7|TRBD1|TRBV18
CASSPPQGAYEQYF
TGTGCCAGCTCACCACCGCAGGGGGCCTACGAGCAGTACTTC
>.|TRBJ1-1|.|TRBV29-1
CSVGHGRGTEAFF
TGCAGCGTTGGACACGGGCGGGGCACTGAAGCTTTCTTT
>.|TRBJ2-1|TRBD1|TRBV7-9
CASSPTAGTGKNEQFF
TGTGCCAGCAGCCCCACGGCGGGGACAGGGAAGAATGAGCAGTTCTTC
>once|TRBJ2-4|.|TRBV7-2
CASSPPRSLLAKNIQYF
TGTGCCAGCAGCCCACCCCGGTCCCTGCTAGCCAAAAACATTCAGTACTTC
>.|TRBJ2-5|TRBD1|TRBV5-6
CASSLLTQGAFQETQYF
TGTGCCAGCAGCTTGTTAACGCAGGGGGCCTTCCAAGAGACCCAGTACTTC
>.|TRBJ2-3|.|TRBV18
CASSPPSAADTQYF
TGTGCCAGCTCACCACCTAGCGCGGCAGATACGCAGTATTTT
>.|TRBJ1-1|TRBD1|TRBV29-1
CSVETPTGFDTEAFF
TGCAGCGTTGAAACCCCGACAGGGTTTGACACTGAAGCTTTCTTT
>.|TRBJ2-7|.|TRBV10-3
CAISETSYEQYF
TGTGCCATTTCCGAAACTTCCTACGAGCAGTACTTC
>.|TRBJ2-1|.|TRBV10-3
CAIRGTQNNEQFF
TGTGCCATCAGGGGGACACAAAACAATGAGCAGTTCTTC
>.|TRBJ1-2|.|TRBV19
CASSKDGTYGYTF
TGTGCCAGTAGTAAAGACGGTACTTATGGCTACACCTTC
>.|TRBJ2-1|.|TRBV7-2
CASSLGANEQFF
TGTGCCAGCAGCTTAGGGGCGAATGAGCAGTTCTTC
>.|TRBJ2-6|.|TRBV19
CASSLSGANVLTF
TGTGCCAGTTCCCTTTCTGGGGCCAACGTCCTGACTTTC
>.|TRBJ1-1|TRBD1|TRBV19
CASLPGTVNTEAFF
TGTGCCAGTCTCCCAGGGACAGTGAACACTGAAGCTTTCTTT
>once|TRBJ1-5|.|TRBV28
CASSSSGSGQPQHF
TGTGCCAGCAGTTCCTCAGGGTCAGGTCAGCCCCAGCATTTT